This TCR beta chain was observed in a study of early T cells in non-severe SARS-CoV-2 infection. Researchers tagged individual cDNA molecules with unique molecular identifiers. Each CDR3 protein is one row after TCRdb ran MiXCR on the 5' RACE reads. The repertoire holds 25,000 to 30,000 distinct CDR3 sequences, with 5.5% to 6% as singletons. The CDR3 sequence is 16 residues long. V lost 1 base and J 2 bases, leaving 18 bases between the germline ends. CDR1 is SQVTM, CDR2 ANQGSEA, per germline. This clonotype came up many times. The rearrangement uses TRBV29-1 and TRBJ2-7; tentatively, D is TRBD1 or TRBD2 (7 bases each). The sample consisted of whole blood. The TCR sequence derives from an adult who was a healthcare worker with PCR-confirmed SARS-CoV-2 infection or an uninfected control (not recorded which). This CDR3 is CSVEGLSQGGTYEQYF. The CDR3 coding sequence is TGCAGCGTTGAAGGTTTAAGCCAGGGGGGGACCTACGAGCAGTACTTC.